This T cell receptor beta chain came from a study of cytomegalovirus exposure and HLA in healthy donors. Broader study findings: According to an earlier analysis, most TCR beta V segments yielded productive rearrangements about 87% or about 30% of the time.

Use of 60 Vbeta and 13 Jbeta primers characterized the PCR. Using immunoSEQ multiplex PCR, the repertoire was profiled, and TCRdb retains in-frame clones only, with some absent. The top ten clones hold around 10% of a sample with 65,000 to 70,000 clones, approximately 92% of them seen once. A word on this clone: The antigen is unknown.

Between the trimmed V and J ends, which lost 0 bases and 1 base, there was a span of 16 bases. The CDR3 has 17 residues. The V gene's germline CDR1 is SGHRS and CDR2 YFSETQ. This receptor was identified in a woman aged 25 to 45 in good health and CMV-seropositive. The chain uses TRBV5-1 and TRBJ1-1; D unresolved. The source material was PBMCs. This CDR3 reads CASSLGSSRAANTEAFF. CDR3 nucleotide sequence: TGCGCCAGCAGCTTGGGATCGTCGAGGGCGGCGAACACTGAAGCTTTCTTT.